These T cell receptor beta chains were read from a single sample in a study of tumor and adjacent non-tumor tissue in lung cancer. TCRdb independently ran MiXCR on the multiplex PCR reads; one entry per CDR3 protein. This sample yields approximately 70,000 distinct CDR3 sequences, of which 55% to 85% are seen a single time; 28% belongs to the top ten. The sample comprised lung tumor tissue. These receptors were collected from a man between 60 and 75 years old with non-small cell lung cancer. Each CDR3 is given with its conserved first and last residue. A D gene is named only where the DNA matches it firmly. Part of the rows lack a size; the others show once, few, many or a class for expanded clones.

>-|TRBJ2-2|-|TRBV29-1
TGCAGCGTTGTGTCCAGCCTTTACACCGGGGAGCTGTTTTTT
CSVVSSLYTGELFF
>-|TRBJ2-7|TRBD1|TRBV20-1
TGCAATACCAGGGGACAGGTATGGGAGCAGTACTTC
CNTRGQVWEQYF
>once|TRBJ2-2|-|TRBV20-1
TGCAGTGCTACTCGAGGACTGGACCTAAGCGGGGAGCTGTTTTTT
CSATRGLDLSGELFF
>-|TRBJ2-2|-|TRBV28
TGTACCAGTAGTTTAATCGCGGACTTGAACACCGGGGAGCTGTTTTTT
CTSSLIADLNTGELFF
>-|TRBJ1-2|-|TRBV30
TGTGCCTGGAGAGGTGGGGCGCCCAAGGACTTCGGCAGCTATGCCTACACCTTT
CAWRGGAPKDFGSYAYTF
>-|TRBJ1-1|-|TRBV5-1
TGCGCCAGCATCCCGGACGACGAGGACACTGAAGCTTTTTTT
CASIPDDEDTEAFF
>few|TRBJ2-7|TRBD2|TRBV24-1
TGTGCCACCAGTGATCGGGGACTAGCGGGAATCTACGAGCAGTACTTC
CATSDRGLAGIYEQYF
>-|TRBJ1-6|-|TRBV29-1
TGCAGCGTTGCGTTGGGCAGGTGTAATTCACCCCTCCACTTT
CSVALGRCNSPLHF
>-|TRBJ2-5|-|TRBV20-1
TGCAGTGCTCAGATATGGGCGGCAGAGACGCAGTACTTC
CSAQIWAAETQYF
>-|TRBJ2-1|-|TRBV6-5
TGTGTCAGTAGTTACGGGGTCCTGGACGAGCAGTTCTTC
CVSSYGVLDEQFF
>-|TRBJ1-5|-|TRBV6-6
TGTGCCAGCAGACCAAACGGGAATCAGTCCCATCATTTT
CASRPNGNQSHHF
>-|TRBJ2-5|-|TRBV28
TGTGCCAGCAGTTATACCGACAGAGTCAAGACCCAGTACTTC
CASSYTDRVKTQYF
>many|TRBJ2-1|TRBD2|TRBV5-4
TGTGCCAGCAGCTTGGTGGAACTAGCGGGCCCCAATGAGCAGTTCTTC
CASSLVELAGPNEQFF
>-|TRBJ2-7|-|TRBV5-4
TGTGCCAGCAGCCCCCCGGCAGGGTCCGAGCAGCACTTC
CASSPPAGSEQHF
>many|TRBJ2-2|TRBD1|TRBV29-1
TGCAGCGTTGAAGATTGGACAGGGACCACCGGGGAGCTGTTTTTT
CSVEDWTGTTGELFF
>-|TRBJ2-6|-|TRBV12-3/TRBV12-4
TGTACCAGCAGGGTCGGGACGACCACTGGGGCCAACGTCCTGACTTTC
CTSRVGTTTGANVLTF
>-|TRBJ2-1|TRBD2|TRBV20-1
TGCAGTGGAGGGCTAGCGGGAGATTCGAGGTACAATGAGCAGTTCTTC
CSGGLAGDSRYNEQFF
>-|TRBJ2-1|TRBD1|TRBV6-2/TRBV6-3
TGTGCCGGTAGTTACCCCACCGGGACAGGGGTCTACAATGAGCAGTTCTTC
CAGSYPTGTGVYNEQFF
>once|TRBJ2-3|-|TRBV20-1
TGCAGTGCCCCTCTCAAGGGAGGCCCCCCTAGCATAGATACGCAGTATTTT
CSAPLKGGPPSIDTQYF
>-|TRBJ2-7|TRBD1|TRBV11-1
TGTGCCAGCGGCTCACAGGGGGCGGACGAGCAGTACTTC
CASGSQGADEQYF
>-|TRBJ2-3|-|TRBV29-1
TGCAGCGTTGAGTCCGGGGCGATTGTCATAGATACGCAGTATTTT
CSVESGAIVIDTQYF
>medium-sized|TRBJ1-2|TRBD1|TRBV6-1
TGTGCCAGCAGTGCATCAGGGGGCATCTATGGCTACACCTTC
CASSASGGIYGYTF
>-|TRBJ2-3|TRBD2|TRBV20-1
TGTAATCCTGAACTAGCGGGATCTGATACGCAGTATTTT
CNPELAGSDTQYF
>-|TRBJ1-4|TRBD1|TRBV12-3/TRBV12-4
TGTGCCAGAAGTCAGGGACAGGGACATGAAAATCTGTTTTTT
CARSQGQGHENLFF
>-|TRBJ2-1|-|TRBV29-1
TGCAGCGTCCGAGCAAACAGGTTTAGAGGGGTCGTGGAGAAGTTCTTC
CSVRANRFRGVVEKFF
>many|TRBJ2-7|TRBD2|TRBV20-1
TGCAGTGCCCTTCCCCAGCCTAGCGGGATGTACGAGCAGTACTTC
CSALPQPSGMYEQYF
>-|TRBJ2-1|-|TRBV6-1
TGTGCTAGCAATCAGCAGGGGTCCTACAATGACCAGTTCTTC
CASNQQGSYNDQFF
>-|TRBJ2-3|TRBD2|TRBV7-9
TGTGCCAGCTGTCTCGGGACTAGCGGGAGGGCTACGCAGTATTTT
CASCLGTSGRATQYF
>-|TRBJ2-7|-|TRBV6-6
TGTGCCAGTAGTTGCAGTCCGAAAGGTTACGAGCAGTACTTC
CASSCSPKGYEQYF
>few|TRBJ2-3|TRBD2|TRBV6-2/TRBV6-3
TGTGCCGGCAGTTACCCCCGACCTGGACTAGCGGGAGTAGGGCTAGATACGCAGTATTTT
CAGSYPRPGLAGVGLDTQYF
>-|TRBJ2-5|-|TRBV6-5
TGTGCCTGCAGGCCCTCGCTTGACGAGACCCAGCACTTC
CACRPSLDETQHF
>-|TRBJ1-1|-|TRBV11-3
TGTGCCAGCAGGTTAGGGGAGAGCACTGAAGCTTTCTTT
CASRLGESTEAFF